In its sample, the clone carrying this T cell receptor beta chain was seen many times. Its antigen is still unknown. Arm-PCR of CDR3 regions and iRepertoire HTBI primers were the basis on which TCR beta libraries were built. Each CDR3 protein is one row after TCRdb ran MiXCR on the multiplex PCR reads. The data contain roughly 400,000 distinct CDR3 sequences, around 20% of them singletons. This sample is part of a study of regulatory T cells in long-lasting Graves disease. Regarding the study as a whole: Patients with persistent disease showed a bias toward TRBV28, TRBJ1-2 and TRBJ2-5. Rather than thyroid tissue, only peripheral blood underwent study. Accuracy was perhaps lowered by the small sample size.

The sample's time point: persistent/refractory GD, antithyroid drugs over 5 years with positive TRAb. PBMCs provided the RNA from which the TCR library was made. CDR3 size: 14 residues. With 4 bases removed from V and 2 bases from J, the gap between germline ends came to 11 bases. Germline V lookup: CDR1 SNHLY, CDR2 FYNNEI. The specimen was peripheral blood mononuclear cells (PBMCs), collected when the disease was refractory, from a patient treated with antithyroid drugs. This sequence was found in a female donor with Graves disease. The chain employs TRBV2 and TRBJ1-1; D uncertain. Here the CDR3 reads CASSAGGGNTEAFF. The CDR3 DNA reads as TGTGCCAGCAGTGCTGGAGGAGGCAACACTGAAGCTTTCTTT.